Here is one T cell receptor (beta chain) with its context. Its antigen is still unknown. At the deep level, the assay was run. DNA input for the unsorted PBMC replicate PCRs was roughly 290 ng, about 32,000 T cell genomes. Assay used: immunoSEQ multiplex PCR; TCRdb lists only in-frame clones, some missing. The data contain fewer than 600,000 clones, roughly 78% of them singletons. The sample belongs to a study of shared clonotypes between healthy human individuals. Whole-study findings and limits: Few donors restricted represented genetic and exposure-history diversity.

CDR1 SGHRS and CDR2 YFSETQ come from the germline V gene. With V trimmed by 0 bases and J by 5 bases, 6 bases remained unmatched. The CDR3 consists of 16 residues. The chain carries TRBV5-1 and TRBJ2-5, with 11 bases fitting TRBD2. Sequenced sample: PBMCs. This clonotype originated in a woman aged 40-49 years in good health. Some clones in this sample may be carry-over from other donors' samples. CDR3 region: CASSLGGLAGWETQYF. The CDR3 nucleotides read TGCGCCAGCAGCTTGGGCGGACTAGCGGGCTGGGAGACCCAGTACTTC.